This entry is about one T cell receptor beta chain. There is no known antigen for this receptor. No much larger clonotype is one base removed from it; base qualities were not supplied. The germline V gene encodes CDR1 LGHNT and CDR2 FRNRAP. The CDR3 runs 15 residues from the cysteine to the phenylalanine. The only DNA kept is the CDR3, 45 bases in frame from the first base. Germline trimming amounts to 6 bases on V and 3 bases on J, with 8 as the count of junction bases outside the gene matches. The entry originates in a study of T cell repertoires in cytomegalovirus infection (dated by TCRdb to between 2019 and 2020). A note on the overall study: Recently identified HLA-C-restricted CMV epitopes, whose presentation resists viral immunomodulation, were targeted by peptide stimulations together with well-studied HLA-B-restricted epitopes. Because public TCR beta signatures pointed to carriage of CMV infection together with the matching HLA type, the HLA type of each donor mattered for the analysis. Overall study outcomes, separate from this receptor: The ex vivo response was dominated by HLA-C-restricted CMV-specific TCR beta clonotypes, and the single most frequent clonotype in two of eight donors was supplied by these HLA-C-restricted clonotypes. Cumulative frequency of public TCR beta family members discriminated carriers of CMV infection plus the relevant HLA type in this cohort and an independent roughly 340-donor cohort.

Instrument used: Illumina HiSeq 1500. The public reads were quality trimmed at Q25 with fastp and then assembled into clones with MiXCR by TCRdb, keeping productive beta chains. Rows matching on CDR3 protein sequence are summarized as one entry with the most common DNA and genes. In this sample the table shows 830,000 or so distinct CDR3 sequences, approximately 30% of which occur a single time. Of the sample, around 12% falls within the top ten clones. The sample's treatment or condition label, in plain terms: in vitro stimulation with specific CMV peptide epitopes to enrich CMV-specific T cells. The TCR sequence derives from a human donor in good health (CMV status not recorded). Some clones in this sample may be carry-over from other donors' samples. Sequencing was performed on cultured CD8+ T cells from PBMCs, taken from culture after CMV antigen stimulation. The chain was built from TRBV12-5 and TRBJ2-1, and 7 junctional nucleotides match TRBD2. The nucleotides read TGTGCTAGTGGCATCGGAGCGGGGCACTACAATGAGCAGTTCTTC. It encodes CASGIGAGHYNEQFF.